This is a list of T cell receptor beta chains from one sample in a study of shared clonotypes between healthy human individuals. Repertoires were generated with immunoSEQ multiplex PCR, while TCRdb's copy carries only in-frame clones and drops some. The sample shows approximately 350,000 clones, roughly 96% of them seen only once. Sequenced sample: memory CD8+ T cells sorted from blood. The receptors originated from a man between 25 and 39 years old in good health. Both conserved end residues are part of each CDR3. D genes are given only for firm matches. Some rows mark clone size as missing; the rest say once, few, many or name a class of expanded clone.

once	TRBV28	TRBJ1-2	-	CASSRNYGYTF	TGTGCCAGCAGCAGAAACTATGGCTACACCTTC
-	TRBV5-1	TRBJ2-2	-	CASSLEQGGTGELFF	TGCGCCAGCAGCTTGGAACAGGGAGGGACCGGGGAGCTGTTTTTT
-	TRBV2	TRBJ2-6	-	CASRPALSGANVLTF	TGTGCCAGCAGACCAGCCCTCTCTGGGGCCAACGTCCTGACTTTC
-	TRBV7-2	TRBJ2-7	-	CASSLIDSSYEQYF	TGTGCCAGCAGCCTAATTGACAGCTCCTACGAGCAGTACTTC
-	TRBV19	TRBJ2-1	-	CATKKGGPYNEQFF	TGTGCCACCAAAAAGGGGGGACCGTACAATGAGCAGTTCTTC
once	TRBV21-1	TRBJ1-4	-	CASHPGQGERTNEKLFF	TGTGCCAGTCATCCGGGACAGGGCGAAAGAACTAATGAAAAACTGTTTTTT
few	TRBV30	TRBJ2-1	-	CAWSSQGNEQFF	TGTGCCTGGAGTTCCCAGGGGAATGAGCAGTTCTTC
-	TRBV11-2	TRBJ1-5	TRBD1	CASSLGPGTGNQPQHF	TGTGCCAGCAGCTTAGGCCCCGGGACAGGGAATCAGCCCCAGCATTTT
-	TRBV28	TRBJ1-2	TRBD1	CASSSGTANYGYTF	TGTGCCAGCAGCTCCGGGACAGCTAACTATGGCTACACCTTC
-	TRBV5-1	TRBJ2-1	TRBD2	CASSLDPPGLDIDEQFF	TGCGCCAGCAGCTTGGACCCACCGGGACTAGATATCGATGAGCAGTTCTTC
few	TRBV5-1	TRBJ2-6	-	CASSLSSGANVLTF	TGCGCCAGCAGCTTGAGCTCTGGGGCCAACGTCCTGACTTTC
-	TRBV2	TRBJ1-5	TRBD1	CASSGPGQGGNQPQHF	TGTGCCAGTAGTGGACCGGGACAGGGAGGCAATCAGCCCCAGCATTTT
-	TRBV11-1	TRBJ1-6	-	CASSLGAGSPLHF	TGTGCCAGCAGCTTAGGGGCTGGATCACCCCTCCACTTT
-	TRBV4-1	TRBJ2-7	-	CASSLTSVSHEQYF	TGCGCCAGCAGCCTCACCTCGGTGTCGCACGAGCAGTACTTC
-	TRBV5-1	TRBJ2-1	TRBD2	CASSFPSTSGLNEQFF	TGCGCCAGCAGCTTCCCCTCAACTAGCGGGCTTAATGAGCAGTTCTTC
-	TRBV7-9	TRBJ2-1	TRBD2	CASSFPTSVDEQFF	TGTGCCAGCAGCTTCCCTACTAGCGTGGATGAGCAGTTCTTC
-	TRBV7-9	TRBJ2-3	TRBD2	CASTKGLAGGLDTQYF	TGTGCCAGCACCAAGGGACTAGCGGGAGGGCTAGATACGCAGTATTTT
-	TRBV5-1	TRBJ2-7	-	CASSLAVGPPEWGEQYF	TGCGCCAGCAGCTTGGCCGTGGGGCCACCGGAGTGGGGGGAGCAGTACTTC
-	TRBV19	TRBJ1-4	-	CASSHGQEGKLFF	TGTGCCAGTAGTCACGGACAAGAGGGAAAACTGTTTTTT
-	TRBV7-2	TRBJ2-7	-	CASSLAGTQPYEQYF	TGTGCCAGCAGCTTAGCTGGGACCCAGCCCTACGAGCAGTACTTC
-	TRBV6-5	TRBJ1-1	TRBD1	CASNGQANTEAFF	TGTGCCAGCAATGGACAGGCGAACACTGAAGCTTTCTTT
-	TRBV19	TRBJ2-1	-	CASRGASSAHEQFF	TGTGCCAGTAGGGGGGCTTCTAGCGCACATGAGCAGTTCTTC
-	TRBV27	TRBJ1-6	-	CASSFSNSPLHF	TGTGCCAGCAGTTTCTCAAATTCACCCCTCCACTTT
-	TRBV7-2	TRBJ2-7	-	CASSLAARGDYEQYF	TGTGCCAGCAGCTTAGCGGCCAGGGGAGACTACGAGCAGTACTTC
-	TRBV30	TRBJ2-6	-	CAWQGTGANVLTF	TGTGCCTGGCAGGGGACCGGGGCCAACGTCCTGACTTTC
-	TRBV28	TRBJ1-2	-	CASSPVPTNYGYTF	TGTGCCAGCAGTCCTGTTCCTACTAACTATGGCTACACCTTC
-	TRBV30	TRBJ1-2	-	CAWSAVGGADGYTF	TGTGCCTGGAGCGCGGTGGGGGGAGCGGATGGCTACACCTTC
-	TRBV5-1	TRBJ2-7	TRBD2	CASSLGLAGGEQYF	TGCGCCAGCAGCTTGGGACTAGCGGGAGGCGAGCAGTACTTC
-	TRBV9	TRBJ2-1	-	CASSPRAPRSYNEQFF	TGTGCCAGCAGCCCTCGAGCCCCACGGAGTTACAATGAGCAGTTCTTC
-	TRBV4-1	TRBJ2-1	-	CASRNNLRLSSYNEQFF	TGCGCCAGCAGAAACAACCTCCGACTGAGCTCCTACAATGAGCAGTTCTTC